This TCR beta chain was recorded in a study of blood T cell repertoires in COVID-19. Study-level background: PBMCs, B-cell-depleted T cells, or T cells provided the cDNA or gDNA that made up the material.

CDR1 and CDR2 (germline): LNHDA, SQIVND (reference sequence). The CDR3 consists of 14 residues. With 4 bases removed from V and 1 base from J, the gap between germline ends came to 10 bases. The assay was immunoSEQ multiplex PCR, and TCRdb's table has in-frame clones only and misses some. In the table there are tens of thousands of clones, around 87% of which are singletons. The receptor comes from a man in his fifties or sixties with acute or convalescent COVID-19. This sequence joins TRBV19 and TRBJ2-5; D is perhaps TRBD1 (6 bases). The source material was peripheral blood. Here the CDR3 DNA reads TGTGCCAGTAGTAACGACAGGCCCCAAGAGACCCAGTACTTC. It is translated as CASSNDRPQETQYF.